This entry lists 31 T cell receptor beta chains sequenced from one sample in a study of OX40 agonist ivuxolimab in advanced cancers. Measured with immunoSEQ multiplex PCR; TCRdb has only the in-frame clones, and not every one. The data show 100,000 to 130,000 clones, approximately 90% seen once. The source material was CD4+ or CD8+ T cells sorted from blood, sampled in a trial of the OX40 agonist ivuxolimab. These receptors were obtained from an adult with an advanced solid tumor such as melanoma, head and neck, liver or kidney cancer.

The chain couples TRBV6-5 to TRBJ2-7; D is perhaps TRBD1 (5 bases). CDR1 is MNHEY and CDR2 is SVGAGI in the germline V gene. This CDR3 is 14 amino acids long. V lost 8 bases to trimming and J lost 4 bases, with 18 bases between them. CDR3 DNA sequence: TGTGCCAGCTCCCCCCAGGGCAGGATGTACGAGCAGTACTTC. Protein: CASSPQGRMYEQYF.

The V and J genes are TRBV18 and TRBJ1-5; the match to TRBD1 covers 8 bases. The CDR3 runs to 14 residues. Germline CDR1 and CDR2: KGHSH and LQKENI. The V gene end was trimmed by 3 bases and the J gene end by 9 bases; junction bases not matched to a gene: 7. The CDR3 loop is CASSPGQERGPQHF. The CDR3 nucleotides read TGTGCCAGCTCACCGGGACAGGAGCGGGGGCCCCAGCATTTT.

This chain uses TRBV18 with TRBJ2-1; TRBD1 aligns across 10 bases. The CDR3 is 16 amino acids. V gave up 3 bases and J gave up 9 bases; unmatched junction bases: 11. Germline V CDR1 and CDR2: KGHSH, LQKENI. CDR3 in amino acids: CASSPGQGRGVTEQFF. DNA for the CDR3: TGTGCCAGCTCACCGGGACAGGGGCGTGGGGTCACTGAGCAGTTCTTC.

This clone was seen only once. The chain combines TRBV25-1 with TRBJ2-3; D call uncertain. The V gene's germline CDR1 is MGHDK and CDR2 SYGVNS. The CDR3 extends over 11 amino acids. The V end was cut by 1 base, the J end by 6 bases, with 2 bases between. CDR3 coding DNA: TGTGCCAGCAGTGAATGGGATACGCAGTATTTT. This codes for CASSEWDTQYF.

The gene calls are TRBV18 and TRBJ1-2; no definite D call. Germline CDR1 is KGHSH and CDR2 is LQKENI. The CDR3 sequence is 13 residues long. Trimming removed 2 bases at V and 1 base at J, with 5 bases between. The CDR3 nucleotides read TGTGCCAGCTCACCAGGGTTTAACTATGGCTACACCTTC. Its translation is CASSPGFNYGYTF.

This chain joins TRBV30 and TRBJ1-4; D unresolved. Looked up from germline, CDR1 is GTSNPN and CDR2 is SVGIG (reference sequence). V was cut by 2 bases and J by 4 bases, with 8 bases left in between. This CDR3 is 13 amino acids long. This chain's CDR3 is CAWSLYFNEKLFF. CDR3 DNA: TGTGCCTGGAGTTTATACTTTAATGAAAAACTGTTTTTT.

The CDR3 DNA reads as TGTGCCAGCAGGCCCACAGAGGTCTCTGGAAACACCATATATTTT. It translates to CASRPTEVSGNTIYF. This chain links TRBV6-5 with TRBJ1-3, with unresolved D. The ends were cut back, 6 bases at V and 0 bases at J, with 12 bases in the middle. CDR1 MNHEY and CDR2 SVGAGI come from the germline V gene. This CDR3 contains 15 residues.

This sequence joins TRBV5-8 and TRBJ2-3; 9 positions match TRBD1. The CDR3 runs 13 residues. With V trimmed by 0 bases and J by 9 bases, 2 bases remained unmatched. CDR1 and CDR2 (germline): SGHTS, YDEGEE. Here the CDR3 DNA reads TGTGCCAGCAGCTTGGGGGACAGGGTCACGCAGTATTTT. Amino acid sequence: CASSLGDRVTQYF.

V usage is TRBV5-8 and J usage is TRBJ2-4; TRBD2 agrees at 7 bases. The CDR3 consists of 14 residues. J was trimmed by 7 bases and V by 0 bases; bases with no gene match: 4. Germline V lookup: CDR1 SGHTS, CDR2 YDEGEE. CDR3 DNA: TGTGCCAGCAGCTTGGGAGGACTAGTCAACATTCAGTACTTC. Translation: CASSLGGLVNIQYF.

CDR3 region: CASSQRLAGEETQYF. CDR3 DNA sequence: TGTGCCAGCAGCCAGAGACTAGCGGGGGAAGAGACCCAGTACTTC. This chain joins TRBV6-6 and TRBJ2-5, with 12 bases that match TRBD2. The J segment lost 3 bases and the V segment lost 6 bases, leaving 5 bases of the junction unmatched. This CDR3 is built from 15 residues. Germline lookup yields CDR1 MNHNY and CDR2 SVGAGI (reference sequence).

The chain's CDR3 is CASSSGQLNTEAFF. The CDR3 nucleotides are TGTGCCAGCAGTTCAGGACAGTTGAACACTGAAGCTTTCTTT. This chain links TRBV6-9 with TRBJ1-1; D might be TRBD1 (6 bases). The CDR3 runs to 14 residues. The germline V gene has CDR1 MNHGY and CDR2 SVAAGI. Trimming took off 4 bases at V and 0 bases at J, with 9 bases between the two ends.

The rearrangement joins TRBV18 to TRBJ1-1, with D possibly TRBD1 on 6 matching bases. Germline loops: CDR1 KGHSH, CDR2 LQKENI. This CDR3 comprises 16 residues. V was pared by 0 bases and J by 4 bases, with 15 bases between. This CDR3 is CASSPPTGARGTEAFF. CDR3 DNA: TGTGCCAGCTCACCACCGACGGGGGCCAGGGGCACTGAAGCTTTCTTT.

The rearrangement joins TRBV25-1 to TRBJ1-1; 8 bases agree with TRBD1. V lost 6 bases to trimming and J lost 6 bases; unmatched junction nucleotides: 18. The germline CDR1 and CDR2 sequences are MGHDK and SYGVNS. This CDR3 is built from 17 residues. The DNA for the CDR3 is TGTGCCAGCAGCCCCCCGTTCCCAAGGACAGGGTGGGCTGAAGCTTTCTTT. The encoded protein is CASSPPFPRTGWAEAFF.

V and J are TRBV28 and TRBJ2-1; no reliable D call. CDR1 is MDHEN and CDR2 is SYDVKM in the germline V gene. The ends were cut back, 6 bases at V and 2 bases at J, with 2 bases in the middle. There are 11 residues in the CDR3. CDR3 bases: TGTGCCAGCAGAACCTACAATGAGCAGTTCTTC. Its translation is CASRTYNEQFF.

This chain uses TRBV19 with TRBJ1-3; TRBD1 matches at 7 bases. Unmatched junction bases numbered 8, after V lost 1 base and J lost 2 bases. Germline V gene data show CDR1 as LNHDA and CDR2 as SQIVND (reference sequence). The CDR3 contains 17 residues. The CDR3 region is CASSIGPGQWTGNTIYF. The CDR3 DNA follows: TGTGCCAGTAGTATAGGACCGGGACAGTGGACTGGAAACACCATATATTTT.

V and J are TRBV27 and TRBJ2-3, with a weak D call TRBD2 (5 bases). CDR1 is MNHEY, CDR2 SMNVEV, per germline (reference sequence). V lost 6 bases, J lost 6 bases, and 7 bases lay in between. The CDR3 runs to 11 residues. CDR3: CASSQRDTQYF. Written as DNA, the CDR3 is TGTGCCAGCAGCCAGCGGGATACGCAGTATTTT.

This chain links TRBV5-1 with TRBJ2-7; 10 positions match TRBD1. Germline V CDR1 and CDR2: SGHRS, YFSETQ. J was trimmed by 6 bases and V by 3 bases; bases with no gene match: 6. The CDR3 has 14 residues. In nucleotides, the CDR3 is TGCGCCAGCAGCTGGGGACAGGGGATAGCCGAGCAGTACTTC. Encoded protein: CASSWGQGIAEQYF.

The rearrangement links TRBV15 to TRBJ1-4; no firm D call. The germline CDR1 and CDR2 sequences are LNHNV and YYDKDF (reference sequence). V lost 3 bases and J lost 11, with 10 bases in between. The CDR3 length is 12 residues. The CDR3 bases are TGTGCCACCAGCAGGCCTGCCGATAAACTGTTTTTT. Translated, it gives CATSRPADKLFF. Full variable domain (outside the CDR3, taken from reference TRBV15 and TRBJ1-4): DAMVIQNPRYQVTQFGKPVTLSCSQTLNHNVMYWYQQKSSQAPKLLFHYYDKDFNNEADTPDNFQSRRPNTSFCFLDIRSPGLGDTAMYLCATSRPADKLFFGSGTQLSVL.

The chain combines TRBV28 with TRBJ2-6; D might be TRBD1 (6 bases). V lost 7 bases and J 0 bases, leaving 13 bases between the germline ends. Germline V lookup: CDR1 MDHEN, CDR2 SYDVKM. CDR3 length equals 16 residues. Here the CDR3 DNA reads TGTGCCAGCACCGACGGACAGCTCTCTGGGGCCAACGTCCTGACTTTC. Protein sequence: CASTDGQLSGANVLTF. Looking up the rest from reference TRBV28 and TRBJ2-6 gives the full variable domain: DVKVTQSSRYLVKRTGEKVFLECVQDMDHENMFWYRQDPGLGLRLIYFSYDVKMKEKGDIPEGYSVSREKKERFSLILESASTNQTSMYLCASTDGQLSGANVLTFGAGSRLTVL.

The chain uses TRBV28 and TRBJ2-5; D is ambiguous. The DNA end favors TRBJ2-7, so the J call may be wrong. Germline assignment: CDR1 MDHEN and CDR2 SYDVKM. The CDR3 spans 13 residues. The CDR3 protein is CASSSAGEYEQYF. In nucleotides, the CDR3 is TGTGCCAGCAGTTCGGCAGGTGAATACGAGCAGTACTTC.

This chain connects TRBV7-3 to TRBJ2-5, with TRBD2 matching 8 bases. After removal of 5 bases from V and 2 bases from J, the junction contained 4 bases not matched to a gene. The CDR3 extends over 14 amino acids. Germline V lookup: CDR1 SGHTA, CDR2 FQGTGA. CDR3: CASSKLAGQETQYF. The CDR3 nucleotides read TGTGCCAGCAGCAAATTAGCGGGGCAAGAGACCCAGTACTTC.

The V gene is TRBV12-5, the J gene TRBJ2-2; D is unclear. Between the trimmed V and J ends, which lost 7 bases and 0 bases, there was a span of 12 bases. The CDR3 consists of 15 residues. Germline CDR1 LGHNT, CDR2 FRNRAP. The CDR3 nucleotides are TGTGCTAGTGCCCTGAGGCAGGCGAACACCGGGGAGCTGTTTTTT. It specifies CASALRQANTGELFF.

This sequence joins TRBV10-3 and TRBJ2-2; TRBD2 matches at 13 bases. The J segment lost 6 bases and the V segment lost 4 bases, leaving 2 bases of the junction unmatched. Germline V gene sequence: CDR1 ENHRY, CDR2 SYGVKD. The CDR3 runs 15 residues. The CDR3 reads CAISGGLAGPGELFF. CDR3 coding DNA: TGTGCCATCAGTGGGGGACTAGCGGGACCCGGGGAGCTGTTTTTT.

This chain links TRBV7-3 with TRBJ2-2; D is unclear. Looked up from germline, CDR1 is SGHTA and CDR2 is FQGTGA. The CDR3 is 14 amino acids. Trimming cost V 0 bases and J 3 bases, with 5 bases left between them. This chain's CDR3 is CASSLTTHTGELFF. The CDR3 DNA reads TGTGCCAGCAGCTTAACGACCCACACCGGGGAGCTGTTTTTT.

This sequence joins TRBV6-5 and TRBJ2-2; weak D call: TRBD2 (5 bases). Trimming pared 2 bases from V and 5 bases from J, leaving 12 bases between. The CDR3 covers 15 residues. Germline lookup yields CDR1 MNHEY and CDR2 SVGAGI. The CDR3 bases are TGTGCCAGCAGTTACGGTGGGAGTAGGACCGGGGAGCTGTTTTTT. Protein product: CASSYGGSRTGELFF.

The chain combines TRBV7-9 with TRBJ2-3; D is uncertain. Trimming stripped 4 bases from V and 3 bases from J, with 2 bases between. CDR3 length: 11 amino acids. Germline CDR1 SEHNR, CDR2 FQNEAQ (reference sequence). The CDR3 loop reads CASSSTDTQYF. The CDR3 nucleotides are TGTGCCAGCAGCTCTACAGATACGCAGTATTTT.

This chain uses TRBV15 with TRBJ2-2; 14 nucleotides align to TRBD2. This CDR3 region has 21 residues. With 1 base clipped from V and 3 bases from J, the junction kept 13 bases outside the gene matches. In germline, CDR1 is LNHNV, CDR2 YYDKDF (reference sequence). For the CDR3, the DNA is TGTGCCACCAGCAGAGGGACTAGCGGGAGGACCCTGAGTTTTTACACCGGGGAGCTGTTTTTT. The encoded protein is CATSRGTSGRTLSFYTGELFF.

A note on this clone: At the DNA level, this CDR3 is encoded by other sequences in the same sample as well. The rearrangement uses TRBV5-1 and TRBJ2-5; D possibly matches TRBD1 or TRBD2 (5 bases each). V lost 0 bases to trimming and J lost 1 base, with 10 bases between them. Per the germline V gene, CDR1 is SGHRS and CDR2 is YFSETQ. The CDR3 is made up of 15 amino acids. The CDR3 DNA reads TGCGCCAGCAGCTTGGCCCCGGGACCCCAAGAGACCCAGTACTTC. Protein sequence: CASSLAPGPQETQYF.

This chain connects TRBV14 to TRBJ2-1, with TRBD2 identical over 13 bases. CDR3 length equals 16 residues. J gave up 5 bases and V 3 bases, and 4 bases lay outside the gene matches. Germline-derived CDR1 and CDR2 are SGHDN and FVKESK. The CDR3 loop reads CASSQPGLAGHNEQFF. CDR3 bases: TGTGCCAGCAGCCAGCCGGGACTAGCGGGACACAATGAGCAGTTCTTC.

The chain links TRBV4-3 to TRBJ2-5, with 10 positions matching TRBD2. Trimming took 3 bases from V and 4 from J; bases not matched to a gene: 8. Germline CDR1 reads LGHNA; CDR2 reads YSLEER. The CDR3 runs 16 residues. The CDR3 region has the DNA TGCGCCAGCAGCCAGGAAAGCGGGAGGGCAAGAGAGACCCAGTACTTC. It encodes CASSQESGRARETQYF.

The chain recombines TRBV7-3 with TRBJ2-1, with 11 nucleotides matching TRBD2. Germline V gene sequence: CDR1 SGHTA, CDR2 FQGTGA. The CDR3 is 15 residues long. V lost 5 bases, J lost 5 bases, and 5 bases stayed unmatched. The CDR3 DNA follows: TGTGCCAGCAGCCGGGGGACTAGCGGAGACAATGAGCAGTTCTTC. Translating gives CASSRGTSGDNEQFF. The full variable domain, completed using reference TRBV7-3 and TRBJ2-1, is GAGVSQTPSNKVTEKGKYVELRCDPISGHTALYWYRQSLGQGPEFLIYFQGTGAADDSGLPNDRFFAVRPEGSVSTLKIQRTERGDSAVYLCASSRGTSGDNEQFFGPGTRLTVL.